What follows are 7 T cell receptor beta chains derived from one specimen sequenced in a study of T cell responses to AZD1222 COVID-19 vaccine. Libraries were prepared by immunoSEQ multiplex PCR; TCRdb keeps only in-frame clonotypes and omits some of them. Of more than 35,000 clones listed, 83% are singletons. Sequenced material: peripheral blood, taken on day 0 of AZD1222 vaccination. Receptors were obtained from an adult in good health.

The rearrangement links TRBV28 to TRBJ2-2; D is tentatively TRBD1 or TRBD2 (5 bases each). V was shortened by 6 bases and J by 0 bases, with 11 bases between the two germline ends. CDR3 length equals 15 residues. Germline V gene lookup returns CDR1 MDHEN and CDR2 SYDVKM. The CDR3 bases are TGTGCCAGCAGACCCGGGGCGGCGAACACCGGGGAGCTGTTTTTT. This encodes CASRPGAANTGELFF.

CDR3 sequence (DNA): TGTGCCAGCAGCTTGGCCCCGGGACCCAGCACTGGCTACACCTTC. It is translated as CASSLAPGPSTGYTF. The rearrangement joins TRBV11-2 to TRBJ1-2; possibly TRBD1 for D (5 bases). This CDR3 has 15 residues. The V end was cut by 3 bases, the J end by 7 bases, with 18 bases between. Germline values: CDR1 SGHAT, CDR2 FQNNGV.

The rearrangement joins TRBV19 to TRBJ1-1; D gene ambiguous. The V gene's germline CDR1 is LNHDA and CDR2 SQIVND (reference sequence). The CDR3 covers 12 residues. V shed 3 bases and J shed 6 bases, with 8 bases lying between them. DNA of the CDR3: TGTGCCAGTAGTATTGAACCGGCTGAAGCTTTCTTT. Encoded protein: CASSIEPAEAFF.

This clone was seen once. V is TRBV5-6 and J is TRBJ1-1, with D possibly matching TRBD1 (6 bases). The V end lost 2 bases, the J end lost 1 base, and 6 bases lay between the germline ends. The CDR3 sequence is 13 residues long. Germline values: CDR1 SGHDT, CDR2 YYEEEE. CDR3 sequence reads: CASSLQGNTEAFF. In DNA form, the CDR3 reads TGTGCCAGCAGCTTACAGGGGAACACTGAAGCTTTCTTT.

The chain has TRBV27 and TRBJ2-7; TRBD2 matches at 10 bases. This CDR3 is built from 16 residues. Germline loops: CDR1 MNHEY, CDR2 SMNVEV (reference sequence). V trimming: 2 bases; J trimming: 0 bases; junction bases outside the gene matches: 4. The DNA for the CDR3 is TGTGCCAGCAGTTTAACTCCTAGCGGGAGCTCCTACGAGCAGTACTTC. Its translation is CASSLTPSGSSYEQYF.

J is TRBJ2-1 and V is TRBV10-3, with 9 bases matching TRBD1. Germline V gene data show CDR1 as ENHRY and CDR2 as SYGVKD. Trimming took 3 bases from V and 6 from J; bases not matched to a gene: 3. The CDR3 is made up of 14 amino acids. CDR3 in amino acids: CAISEQGARNEQFF. CDR3 DNA: TGTGCCATCAGTGAACAGGGGGCGCGCAATGAGCAGTTCTTC.

This chain joins TRBV27 and TRBJ1-3; possibly TRBD1 for D (5 bases). The germline V gene has CDR1 MNHEY and CDR2 SMNVEV (reference sequence). The ends were cut back, 5 bases at V and 0 bases at J, with 8 bases in the middle. The CDR3 is 14 residues long. Here the CDR3 DNA reads TGTGCCAGCAGTCGGGGGGGCTCTGGAAACACCATATATTTT. It specifies CASSRGGSGNTIYF.